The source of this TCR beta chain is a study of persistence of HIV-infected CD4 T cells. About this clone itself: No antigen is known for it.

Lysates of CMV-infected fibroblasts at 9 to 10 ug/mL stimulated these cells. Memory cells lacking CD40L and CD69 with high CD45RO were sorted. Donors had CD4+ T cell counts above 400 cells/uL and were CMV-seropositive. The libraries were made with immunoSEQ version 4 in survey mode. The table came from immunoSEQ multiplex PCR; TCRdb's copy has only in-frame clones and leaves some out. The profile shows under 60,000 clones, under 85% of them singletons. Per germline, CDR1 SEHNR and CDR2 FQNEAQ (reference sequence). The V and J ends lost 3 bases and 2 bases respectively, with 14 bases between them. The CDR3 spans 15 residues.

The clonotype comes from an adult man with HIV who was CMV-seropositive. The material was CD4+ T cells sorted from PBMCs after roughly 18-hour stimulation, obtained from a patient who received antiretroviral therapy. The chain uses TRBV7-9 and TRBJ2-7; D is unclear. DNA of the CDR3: TGTGCCAGCAGCTTGGGTAATCAGGCGACCTACGAGCAGTACTTC. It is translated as CASSLGNQATYEQYF.